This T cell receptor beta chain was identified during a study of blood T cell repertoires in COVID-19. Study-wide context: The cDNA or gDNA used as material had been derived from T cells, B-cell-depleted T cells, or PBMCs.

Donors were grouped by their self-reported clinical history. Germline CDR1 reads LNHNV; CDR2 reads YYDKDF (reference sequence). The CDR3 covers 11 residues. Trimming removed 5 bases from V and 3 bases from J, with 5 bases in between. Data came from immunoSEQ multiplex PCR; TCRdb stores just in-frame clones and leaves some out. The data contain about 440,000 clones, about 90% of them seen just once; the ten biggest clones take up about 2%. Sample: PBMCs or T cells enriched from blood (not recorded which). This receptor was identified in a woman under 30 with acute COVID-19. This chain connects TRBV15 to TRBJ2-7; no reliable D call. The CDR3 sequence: CATSLYYEQYF. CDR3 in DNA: TGTGCCACCAGCCTATACTACGAGCAGTACTTC.